Shown below are 31 T cell receptor beta chains from a single sample sequenced in a study of blood T cell repertoires in COVID-19. Method: immunoSEQ multiplex PCR; TCRdb's copy keeps in-frame clones and lacks some. Seen here are around 84,000 clones, around 82% observed once, and the top ten hold approximately 37%. Sequencing was performed on peripheral blood. These receptors originate from a man older than 75 with active or convalescent COVID-19.

The chain carries TRBV19 and TRBJ2-3; unclear D gene. The germline V and J ends were trimmed by 4 bases and 1 base, with 12 bases remaining between them. Per germline, CDR1 LNHDA and CDR2 SQIVND (reference sequence). The CDR3 has 15 amino acids. This chain's CDR3 is CASSKVEAGTDTQYF. The DNA for the CDR3 is TGTGCCAGTAGTAAGGTTGAGGCGGGCACAGATACGCAGTATTTT.

The chain links TRBV19 to TRBJ2-5, with TRBD2 identical over 10 bases. This CDR3 spans 12 amino acids. The V and J ends lost 8 bases and 3 bases, in that order; junction bases with no gene match: 0. Germline CDR1 and CDR2: LNHDA and SQIVND (reference sequence). CDR3 sequence: CASGLAEETQYF. CDR3 DNA sequence: TGTGCCAGTGGACTAGCGGAAGAGACCCAGTACTTC.

The chain links TRBV5-6 to TRBJ1-2, with D unclear. In germline, CDR1 is SGHDT, CDR2 YYEEEE. Deletions cut 1 base from V and 7 bases from J, with 14 bases between. The CDR3 has 14 amino acids. Here the CDR3 reads CASSLISDYSGYTF. CDR3 DNA sequence: TGTGCCAGCAGCTTGATTAGCGATTATAGTGGCTACACCTTC.

The chain combines TRBV19 with TRBJ1-1; weak D call: TRBD1 (5 bases). Trimming took off 7 bases at V and 4 bases at J, with 16 bases between the two ends. The CDR3 runs 14 residues. CDR1 and CDR2 from the germline V gene are LNHDA and SQIVND (reference sequence). CDR3 in amino acids: CASTPLGAGTEAFF. For the CDR3, the DNA is TGTGCCAGTACTCCTCTAGGGGCTGGCACTGAAGCTTTCTTT.

The chain joins TRBV7-9 to TRBJ2-1; perhaps TRBD1 as D (5 bases). The CDR3 is 11 amino acids. The V gene's germline CDR1 is SEHNR and CDR2 FQNEAQ (reference sequence). V was clipped by 2 bases and J by 10 bases, with 6 bases between them. The CDR3 sequence: CASSLNREQFF. The CDR3 DNA reads TGTGCCAGCAGCTTAAACAGGGAGCAGTTCTTC.

The chain uses TRBV19 and TRBJ1-5; 8 bases fit TRBD1. This CDR3 is built from 15 residues. CDR1 LNHDA and CDR2 SQIVND come from the germline V gene (reference sequence). The J segment lost 4 bases and the V segment lost 8 bases, leaving 10 bases of the junction unmatched. The CDR3 is CASGLAGGENQPQHF. The CDR3 DNA sequence: TGTGCCAGTGGTCTGGCAGGGGGCGAAAATCAGCCCCAGCATTTT.

The CDR3 protein is CASSLVRLSSYNEQFF. The CDR3 region has the DNA TGTGCCAGCAGCTTAGTGCGGTTAAGCTCCTACAATGAGCAGTTCTTC. The J gene is TRBJ2-1, the V gene TRBV7-9, with D unclear. The CDR3 has 16 residues. V dropped 1 base and J dropped 0 bases, with 10 bases sitting between them. CDR1 is SEHNR and CDR2 is FQNEAQ in the germline V gene (reference sequence).

The chain recombines TRBV3-1 (or the pseudogene TRBV3-2) with TRBJ1-2; D not certain. The CDR3 loop spans 16 amino acids. Germline lookup yields CDR1 LGHDT and CDR2 YNNKEL (reference sequence). Trimming left V 4 bases short and J 6 bases short, with 21 bases between. Written as DNA, the CDR3 is TGTGCCAGCAGCCGGAGAGAAGGCTTGTTGGGTAATGGCTACACCTTC. Its protein is CASSRREGLLGNGYTF.

The rearrangement links TRBV12-3 or TRBV12-4 to TRBJ2-3; TRBD2 matches 9 bases. The CDR3 runs to 10 residues. V trimming: 10 bases; J trimming: 11 bases; junction bases outside the gene matches: 4. The CDR3 DNA reads TGTGCCACGAGCGGGGGGTTGCAGTATTTT. Its protein product is CATSGGLQYF.

This chain joins TRBV11-2 and TRBJ1-2, with TRBD1 matching 9 bases. V was clipped by 1 base and J by 4 bases; unmatched bases: 4. Germline loops: CDR1 SGHAT, CDR2 FQNNGV. The CDR3 contains 15 residues. The CDR3 region has the DNA TGTGCCAGCAGCTTAGTTACAGGGGGCGCCTATGGCTACACCTTC. Translation gives CASSLVTGGAYGYTF.

The chain recombines TRBV7-9 with TRBJ1-1; 9 bases fit TRBD1. The CDR3 spans 14 residues. Germline V gene sequence: CDR1 SEHNR, CDR2 FQNEAQ (reference sequence). The trim removed 6 bases at V and 3 bases at J, leaving 5 bases unmatched. The CDR3 DNA is TGTGCCAGCAGTGACAGGGGGAGGTACACTGAAGCTTTCTTT. It codes for CASSDRGRYTEAFF.

The chain uses TRBV19 and TRBJ1-5, with 10 bases identical to TRBD1. CDR3 length: 17 amino acids. V lost 2 bases, J lost 5 bases, and 9 bases stayed unmatched. The germline V gene has CDR1 LNHDA and CDR2 SQIVND (reference sequence). CDR3 nucleotide sequence: TGTGCCAGTAGTATAAACCCGGGACAGGGGAGAGATCAGCCCCAGCATTTT. Its protein product is CASSINPGQGRDQPQHF.

The chain has TRBV5-6 and TRBJ2-1; 15 nucleotides match TRBD2. This CDR3 is 15 amino acids long. CDR1 is SGHDT, CDR2 YYEEEE, per germline. Germline trimming cut 4 bases from V and 7 bases from J; bases unmatched to any gene: 3. CDR3 region: CASSQGLAGGNEQFF. The CDR3 DNA reads as TGTGCCAGCAGCCAGGGACTAGCGGGGGGTAATGAGCAGTTCTTC. The full variable domain, completed using reference TRBV5-6 and TRBJ2-1, is DAGVTQSPTHLIKTRGQQVTLRCSPKSGHDTVSWYQQALGQGPQFIFQYYEEEERQRGNFPDRFSGHQFPNYSSELNVNALLLGDSALYLCASSQGLAGGNEQFFGPGTRLTVL.

This clone was recorded once. V and J are TRBV6-6 and TRBJ2-7; TRBD2 might be the D (5 bases). CDR1 is MNHNY and CDR2 is SVGAGI in the germline V gene (reference sequence). The V and J ends lost 5 bases and 0 bases respectively, with 17 bases between them. This CDR3 is 16 amino acids long. DNA for the CDR3: TGTGCCAGCAGTACAATAGCGTCGCTTAGCTCCTACGAGCAGTACTTC. It translates to CASSTIASLSSYEQYF.

The chain recombines TRBV3-1 (or the pseudogene TRBV3-2) with TRBJ2-7; 7 bases line up with TRBD2. Germline V gives CDR1 LGHDT, CDR2 YNNKEL (reference sequence). This CDR3 has 14 amino acids. With V trimmed by 5 bases and J by 3 bases, 7 bases remained unmatched. The CDR3 spells CASSLGTTLYEQYF. The CDR3 DNA reads as TGTGCCAGCAGCTTGGGGACTACCCTCTACGAGCAGTACTTC.

The V call is TRBV9, the J call TRBJ2-7; 9 bases are a match to TRBD1. The CDR3 loop spans 18 amino acids. Germline CDR1 is SGDLS and CDR2 is YYNGEE. V trimming: 7 bases; J trimming: 5 bases; junction bases outside the gene matches: 22. The CDR3 loop reads CASYHPSYGTGFSNEQYF. In DNA form, the CDR3 reads TGTGCCAGCTATCATCCATCGTATGGGACAGGGTTTAGTAACGAGCAGTACTTC.

This chain uses TRBV12-3 or TRBV12-4 with TRBJ1-2; 9 bases fit TRBD1. After removal of 5 bases from V and 5 bases from J, the junction contained 3 bases not matched to a gene. This CDR3 has 13 amino acids. DNA of the CDR3: TGTGCCAGCAGTCCCGGGACAGGGTATGGCTACACCTTC. Amino acid sequence: CASSPGTGYGYTF.

The genes are TRBV11-2 and TRBJ1-3, with D unclear. Deletions cut 5 bases from V and 2 bases from J, with 4 bases between. The CDR3 is 12 residues long. Per the germline V gene, CDR1 is SGHAT and CDR2 is FQNNGV. The CDR3 sequence: CASSVTGNTIYF. The CDR3 DNA reads as TGTGCCAGCAGCGTAACTGGAAACACCATATATTTT.

The gene calls are TRBV28 and TRBJ2-3; D is perhaps TRBD2 (6 bases). The germline gives CDR1 MDHEN, CDR2 SYDVKM. The CDR3 consists of 15 residues. V lost 5 bases and J 1 base, leaving 13 bases between the germline ends. Here the CDR3 DNA reads TGTGCCAGCAGTAACCGGGACTCTGGCACAGATACGCAGTATTTT. Residues: CASSNRDSGTDTQYF.

The chain joins TRBV7-6 to TRBJ2-5, with 15 positions matching TRBD2. J was trimmed by 5 bases and V by 5 bases; bases with no gene match: 6. In germline, CDR1 is SGHVS, CDR2 FNYEAQ. CDR3 length: 16 residues. The DNA of the CDR3 is TGTGCCAGCAGCGCCGGACTAGCGGGGGGGCCTGAGACCCAGTACTTC. It translates to CASSAGLAGGPETQYF. Complete variable domain (other parts from reference TRBV7-6 and TRBJ2-5): GAGVSQSPRYKVTKRGQDVALRCDPISGHVSLYWYRQALGQGPEFLTYFNYEAQQDKSGLPNDRFSAERPEGSISTLTIQRTEQRDSAMYRCASSAGLAGGPETQYFGPGTRLLVL.

This clone was detected once. The chain couples TRBV15 to TRBJ1-5, with D tentatively TRBD1 (6 bases). This CDR3 is built from 14 residues. V was cut by 7 bases and J by 3 bases, with 13 bases left in between. Germline CDR1 is LNHNV and CDR2 is YYDKDF (reference sequence). This chain's CDR3 is CATKQGRYNQPQHF. The CDR3 DNA reads as TGTGCCACCAAACAGGGAAGGTACAATCAGCCCCAGCATTTT.

The CDR3 loop is CASSFLTSGIVNEQFF. In DNA form, the CDR3 reads TGTGCCAGCAGTTTCTTGACTAGCGGGATCGTCAATGAGCAGTTCTTC. The J gene is TRBJ2-1, the V gene TRBV28; 11 nucleotides line up with TRBD2. Per the germline V gene, CDR1 is MDHEN and CDR2 is SYDVKM. The V gene end was trimmed by 3 bases and the J gene end by 6 bases; junction bases not matched to a gene: 7. There are 16 residues in the CDR3. The full variable domain, its missing parts supplied by reference TRBV28 and TRBJ2-1, is DVKVTQSSRYLVKRTGEKVFLECVQDMDHENMFWYRQDPGLGLRLIYFSYDVKMKEKGDIPEGYSVSREKKERFSLILESASTNQTSMYLCASSFLTSGIVNEQFFGPGTRLTVL.

The chain links TRBV11-2 to TRBJ2-2; 12 bases fit TRBD2. CDR1 is SGHAT, CDR2 FQNNGV, per germline. Unmatched junction bases numbered 13, after V lost 6 bases and J lost 5 bases. This CDR3 spans 18 amino acids. The CDR3 region has the DNA TGTGCCAGCAGGCCCCCACTTCGACTAGCGGGGGTGACCGGGGAGCTGTTTTTT. Its protein is CASRPPLRLAGVTGELFF.

This sequence joins TRBV11-2 and TRBJ2-3; D uncertain. This CDR3 comprises 14 residues. The germline V gene encodes CDR1 SGHAT and CDR2 FQNNGV. Trimming left V 5 bases short and J 5 bases short, with 14 bases between. The CDR3 protein is CASSAYPTIDTQYF. The DNA for the CDR3 is TGTGCCAGCAGCGCCTACCCTACCATAGATACGCAGTATTTT.

This rearrangement joins TRBV29-1 to TRBJ1-6; 7 bases align to TRBD1. The CDR3 runs 12 residues. V lost 7 bases, J lost 7 bases, and 4 bases stayed unmatched. Germline V gene sequence: CDR1 SQVTM, CDR2 ANQGSEA. The CDR3 DNA reads as TGCAGCGCTGGGGACAGAAATTCACCCCTCCACTTT. Translating it yields CSAGDRNSPLHF.

The rearrangement joins TRBV10-3 to TRBJ2-2, with 7 bases aligning to TRBD2. The ends lost 2 bases at V and 3 bases at J; junction bases unmatched: 0. This CDR3 is 14 amino acids long. Germline V gene lookup returns CDR1 ENHRY and CDR2 SYGVKD. CDR3 in amino acids: CAISEGGDTGELFF. The CDR3 DNA sequence: TGTGCCATCAGTGAGGGGGGGGACACCGGGGAGCTGTTTTTT.

The chain links TRBV5-6 to TRBJ2-7, with 7 nucleotides matching TRBD1. Looked up from germline, CDR1 is SGHDT and CDR2 is YYEEEE. Trimming cost V 4 bases and J 6 bases; bases outside gene matches: 10. CDR3 length: 14 residues. In nucleotides, the CDR3 is TGTGCCAGCAGCCCTAACAGGGGTCTGGGCGAGCAGTACTTC. It translates to CASSPNRGLGEQYF.

The chain carries TRBV6-5 and TRBJ1-4; D is undetermined. Trimming stripped 6 bases from V and 0 bases from J, with 8 bases between. CDR1 and CDR2 from the germline V gene are MNHEY and SVGAGI. This CDR3 contains 14 residues. This CDR3 reads CASRNRATNEKLFF. CDR3 coding DNA: TGTGCCAGCAGAAACAGAGCAACTAATGAAAAACTGTTTTTT.

V and J are TRBV4-2 and TRBJ2-1; 9 bases map to TRBD2. V was pared by 0 bases and J by 7 bases, with 4 bases of the junction left unmatched. There are 15 residues in the CDR3. The germline gives CDR1 LGHNA, CDR2 YNFKEQ. The CDR3, as DNA: TGTGCCAGCAGCCAAGACCTAGCGGGGCCAAATGAGCAGTTCTTC. Its translation: CASSQDLAGPNEQFF.

The genes are TRBV5-1 and TRBJ2-7; 9 bases are shared with TRBD1. The CDR3 extends over 15 amino acids. The germline V gene encodes CDR1 SGHRS and CDR2 YFSETQ. The trim removed 1 base at V and 4 bases at J, leaving 6 bases unmatched. CDR3 nucleotide sequence: TGCGCCAGCAGCTTGAGCGGACAGGGGTCGTACGAGCAGTACTTC. The encoded protein is CASSLSGQGSYEQYF.

The rearrangement uses TRBV7-9 and TRBJ2-5, with 12 bases aligning to TRBD2. Germline V gives CDR1 SEHNR, CDR2 FQNEAQ (reference sequence). This CDR3 spans 16 amino acids. With V trimmed by 1 base and J by 4 bases, 4 bases remained unmatched. The CDR3 here is CASSLGLAGGTETQYF. In DNA, the CDR3 is TGTGCCAGCAGCTTAGGGCTAGCGGGAGGGACAGAGACCCAGTACTTC.